These 8 T cell receptor beta chains were all obtained from the same sample, sequenced in a study of response to subunit inactivated influenza vaccine. Each CDR3 protein is one row after TCRdb ran MiXCR on the RT-PCR reads. The data show roughly 630,000 distinct CDR3 sequences, with 12% to 15% seen just once and about 7.6% held by the top ten. Sequenced here: PBMCs from blood, sampled approximately 15 days before vaccination. All receptors come from a man aged 45-65 years who received an inactivated influenza vaccine.

V usage is TRBV7-3 and J usage is TRBJ2-5; D possibly matches TRBD1 or TRBD2 (6 bases each). V was shortened by 5 bases and J by 5 bases, with 12 bases between the two germline ends. CDR3 size: 13 residues. Germline V gene data show CDR1 as SGHTA and CDR2 as FQGTGA. The CDR3 bases are TGTGCCAGCAGCCGAGGGGGGATTGAGACCCAGTACTTC. Amino acid sequence: CASSRGGIETQYF.

The chain has TRBV12-3 or TRBV12-4 and TRBJ2-5, with 7 positions matching TRBD1. J was trimmed by 7 bases and V by 4 bases; bases with no gene match: 9. The CDR3 is 14 amino acids. CDR3 sequence: CASSYVSRTGTQYF. CDR3 nucleotides: TGTGCCAGCAGTTATGTGTCGAGGACAGGGACCCAGTACTTC.

The V gene is TRBV7-2, the J gene TRBJ2-7, with 7 bases aligning to TRBD1. The germline V gene encodes CDR1 SGHTA and CDR2 FQGNSA. The J segment lost 0 bases and the V segment lost 5 bases, leaving 13 bases of the junction unmatched. The CDR3 has 17 amino acids. The CDR3 DNA is TGTGCCAGCAGCCAAGTCGGTGGGGGACAGAGCTCCTACGAGCAGTACTTC. It specifies CASSQVGGGQSSYEQYF.

This clonotype has more than one count but fewer than ten. This CDR3 reads CAWIWAGVYNEQFF. The DNA of the CDR3 is TGTGCCTGGATCTGGGCGGGGGTTTACAATGAGCAGTTCTTC. The J gene is TRBJ2-1, the V gene TRBV30; 7 nucleotides agree with TRBD2. The CDR3 totals 14 residues. J gave up 4 bases and V 4 bases, and 7 bases lay outside the gene matches. The germline CDR1 and CDR2 sequences are GTSNPN and SVGIG (reference sequence).

The V and J genes are TRBV10-3 and TRBJ2-7, with D tentatively TRBD1 (5 bases). V lost 3 bases and J lost 0, with 9 bases in between. The CDR3 contains 14 residues. The germline CDR1 and CDR2 sequences are ENHRY and SYGVKD. In DNA, the CDR3 is TGTGCCATCAGTGATCGACAGAGCTCCTACGAGCAGTACTTC. Translation gives CAISDRQSSYEQYF.

The rearrangement links TRBV12-3 or TRBV12-4 to TRBJ2-7; 9 bases fit TRBD1. This CDR3 spans 14 amino acids. J was trimmed by 2 bases and V by 7 bases; bases with no gene match: 6. The CDR3 DNA sequence: TGTGCCAGCACCGCCGGGACAGGGACCTACGAGCAGTACTTC. Translated, it gives CASTAGTGTYEQYF.

This clonotype showed up just a few times. This chain joins TRBV4-3 and TRBJ2-1; 8 bases match TRBD2. Germline V gives CDR1 LGHNA, CDR2 YSLEER. V gave up 3 bases and J gave up 7 bases; unmatched junction bases: 8. The CDR3 runs to 15 residues. This CDR3 reads CASSHRGGAGNEQFF. In nucleotides, the CDR3 is TGCGCCAGCAGCCACCGGGGGGGCGCTGGGAATGAGCAGTTCTTC.

This clonotype was counted many times. This chain uses TRBV6-1 with TRBJ2-7, with 8 bases that match TRBD1. The CDR3 consists of 17 residues. The V and J ends lost 5 bases and 3 bases, in that order; junction bases with no gene match: 15. From germline, CDR1 is MNHNS and CDR2 SASEGT. The CDR3, as DNA: TGTGCCAGCAGTACCATTCTACAGGGGGTGCCTTTCTACGAGCAGTACTTC. It encodes CASSTILQGVPFYEQYF.